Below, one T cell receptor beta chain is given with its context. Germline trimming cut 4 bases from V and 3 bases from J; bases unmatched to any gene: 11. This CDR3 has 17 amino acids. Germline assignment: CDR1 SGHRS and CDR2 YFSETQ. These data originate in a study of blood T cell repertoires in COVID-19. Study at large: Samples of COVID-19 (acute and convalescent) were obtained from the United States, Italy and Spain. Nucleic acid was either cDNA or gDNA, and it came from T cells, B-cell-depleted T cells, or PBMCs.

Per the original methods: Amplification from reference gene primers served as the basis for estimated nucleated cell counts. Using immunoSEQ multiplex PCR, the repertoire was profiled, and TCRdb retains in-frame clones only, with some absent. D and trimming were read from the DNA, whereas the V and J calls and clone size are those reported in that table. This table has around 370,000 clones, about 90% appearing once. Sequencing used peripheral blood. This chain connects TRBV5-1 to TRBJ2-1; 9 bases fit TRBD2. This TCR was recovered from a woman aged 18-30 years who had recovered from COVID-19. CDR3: CASSPYSGGNRYNEQFF. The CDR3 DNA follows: TGCGCCAGCAGCCCTTATAGCGGGGGTAACCGCTACAATGAGCAGTTCTTC.